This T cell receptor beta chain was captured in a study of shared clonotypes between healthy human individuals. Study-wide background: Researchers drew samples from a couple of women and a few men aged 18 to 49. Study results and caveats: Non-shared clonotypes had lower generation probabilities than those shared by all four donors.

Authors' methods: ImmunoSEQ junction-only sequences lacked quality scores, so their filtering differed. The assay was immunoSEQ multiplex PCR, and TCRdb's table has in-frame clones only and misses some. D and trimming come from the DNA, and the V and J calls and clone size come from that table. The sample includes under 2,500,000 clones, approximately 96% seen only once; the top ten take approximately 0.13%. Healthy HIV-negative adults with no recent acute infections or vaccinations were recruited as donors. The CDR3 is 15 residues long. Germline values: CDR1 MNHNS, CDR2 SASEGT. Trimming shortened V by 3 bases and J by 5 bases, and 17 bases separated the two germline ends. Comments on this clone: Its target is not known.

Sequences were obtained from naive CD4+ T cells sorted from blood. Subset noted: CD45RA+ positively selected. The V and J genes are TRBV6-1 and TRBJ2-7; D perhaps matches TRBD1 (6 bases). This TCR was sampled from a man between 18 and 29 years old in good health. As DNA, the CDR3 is TGTGCCAGCAGTGAGCAGCCTAAGGGGGTCGACGAGCAGTACTTC. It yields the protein CASSEQPKGVDEQYF.